The 11 T cell receptor beta chains reported below all come from one sample, sequenced in a study of CD8+ T cells in alopecia areata. Treatment specified: oral pan-JAK inhibitor, 5-10 mg twice daily. The sequencing template was cDNA reverse transcribed from extracted RNA. Libraries were prepared by immunoSEQ multiplex PCR; TCRdb keeps only in-frame clonotypes and omits some of them. Here the sample spans about 200,000 clones, around three fifths being singletons. This specimen consisted of CD4+ T cells sorted from blood, obtained around week 50, from a patient treated with tofacitinib. These receptors were collected from a human donor with alopecia areata.

The V call is TRBV30, the J call TRBJ1-5; D is ambiguous. Germline V gene lookup returns CDR1 GTSNPN and CDR2 SVGIG (reference sequence). Between the trimmed V and J ends, which lost 0 bases and 3 bases, there was a span of 3 bases. This CDR3 region has 12 residues. In nucleotides, the CDR3 is TGTGCCTGGAGTGTTAACAATCAGCCCCAGCATTTT. Its translation is CAWSVNNQPQHF. The variable domain in full, completed from reference TRBV30 and TRBJ1-5, reads SQTIHQWPATLVQPVGSPLSLECTVEGTSNPNLYWYRQAAGRGLQLLFYSVGIGQISSEVPQNLSASRPQDRQFILSSKKLLLSDSGFYLCAWSVNNQPQHFGDGTRLSIL.

The V call is TRBV5-1, the J call TRBJ2-7, with 7 bases lining up with TRBD1. V lost 2 bases, J lost 5 bases, and 13 bases stayed unmatched. CDR1 is SGHRS, CDR2 YFSETQ, per germline. The CDR3 spans 16 residues. The CDR3 bases are TGCGCCAGCAGCTTACCGGGACAGCCGGCCAACAACGAGCAGTACTTC. Translating it yields CASSLPGQPANNEQYF.

The genes are TRBV7-2 and TRBJ2-7; no clear D gene. Germline CDR1 and CDR2: SGHTA and FQGNSA. The CDR3 consists of 15 residues. V lost 5 bases and J lost 1, with 15 bases in between. CDR3 nucleotides: TGTGCCAGCAGCATGGGCCCGGCAATTTCCTACGAGCAGTACTTC. Translation: CASSMGPAISYEQYF.

V usage is TRBV15 and J usage is TRBJ1-2; D uncertain. This CDR3 is 13 amino acids long. Trimming took 0 bases from V and 6 from J, leaving 8 bases between them. Germline V gene sequence: CDR1 LNHNV, CDR2 YYDKDF (reference sequence). In nucleotides, the CDR3 is TGTGCCACCAGCAGAGAGTCAGGCGATGGCTACACCTTC. It codes for CATSRESGDGYTF.

Concerning this clone itself: The sample contains more than one DNA sequence encoding this CDR3. The chain recombines TRBV5-1 with TRBJ1-2; D remains unclear. The V gene lost 4 bases and the J gene lost 3 bases, with 10 bases spanning the gap. Germline CDR1 SGHRS, CDR2 YFSETQ. The CDR3 length is 13 residues. CDR3 in amino acids: CASSLGSDYGYTF. In DNA form, the CDR3 reads TGCGCCAGCAGCCTAGGAAGTGACTATGGCTACACCTTC.

The chain links TRBV29-1 to TRBJ1-1; D is unclear. V was shortened by 2 bases and J by 4 bases, with 11 bases between the two germline ends. The germline V gene encodes CDR1 SQVTM and CDR2 ANQGSEA. CDR3 length equals 13 residues. The CDR3 loop is CSVERSLATEAFF. In DNA, the CDR3 is TGCAGCGTTGAAAGGAGTTTGGCCACTGAAGCTTTCTTT.

The chain is built from TRBV6-6 and TRBJ1-5; no firm D call. Trimming stripped 7 bases from V and 1 base from J, with 17 bases between. The CDR3 consists of 16 residues. Germline V gives CDR1 MNHNY, CDR2 SVGAGI (reference sequence). CDR3 amino acids: CASTIGEFRSNQPQHF. CDR3 DNA: TGTGCCAGCACCATAGGAGAGTTTCGGAGCAATCAGCCCCAGCATTTT.

This clone was detected a few times. The chain is built from TRBV10-3 and TRBJ2-3, with D perhaps matching TRBD2 (6 bases). The CDR3 totals 15 residues. Trimming took 2 bases from V and 6 from J, leaving 15 bases between them. The germline V gene has CDR1 ENHRY and CDR2 SYGVKD. CDR3 DNA: TGTGCCATCAGTGAGGGACTACCGCCTGGGGATACGCAGTATTTT. This codes for CAISEGLPPGDTQYF.

The chain is built from TRBV12-5 and TRBJ2-7; D possibly uses TRBD1 or TRBD2 (6 bases each). Deletions cut 6 bases from V and 7 bases from J, with 16 bases between. The germline CDR1 and CDR2 sequences are LGHNT and FRNRAP. The CDR3 consists of 13 residues. DNA of the CDR3: TGTGCTAGTGGGCGGGACAATTTATCGGAGCAGTACTTC. It encodes CASGRDNLSEQYF.

The CDR3 nucleotides are TGTGCCTGGAGTGTAAGCCTGCTCTATGGCTACACCTTC. This codes for CAWSVSLLYGYTF. This chain links TRBV30 with TRBJ1-2; D remains ambiguous. V lost 0 bases and J lost 4, with 9 bases in between. Germline CDR1 is GTSNPN and CDR2 is SVGIG (reference sequence). The CDR3 is 13 residues long.

V gene TRBV4-3 combines with J gene TRBJ2-3; 7 bases agree with TRBD1. There are 16 residues in the CDR3. Germline CDR1 reads LGHNA; CDR2 reads YSLEER. V lost 0 bases, J lost 6 bases, and 9 bases stayed unmatched. The CDR3 DNA reads TGCGCCAGCAGCCAAGATTGGGGCTACAGGGGCGATACGCAGTATTTT. It is translated as CASSQDWGYRGDTQYF.